These 5 T cell receptor beta chains share one sample of origin, sequenced in a study of blood T cell repertoires in COVID-19. Measured with immunoSEQ multiplex PCR; TCRdb has only the in-frame clones, and not every one. The sample consists of roughly 250,000 clones, around nine tenths of them appearing once. Sequencing used PBMCs or T cells enriched from blood (not recorded which). The receptors here all came from a woman aged 18 to 35 who had recovered from COVID-19.

The genes are TRBV21-1 and TRBJ2-5; the D segment call TRBD2 is taken from the table without a DNA check. TRBV21-1 represents a pseudogene. This CDR3 has 18 residues. In DNA form, the CDR3 reads TGTGCCAGCAGCAAAGAATGTAGGGCGGCGGGAGAGTTGGAGACCCAGTACTTC. This gives the protein CASSKECRAAGELETQYF.

The chain joins TRBV24-1 to TRBJ2-1; 10 bases line up with TRBD1. V lost 3 bases, J lost 6 bases, and 7 bases stayed unmatched. CDR1 is KGHDR and CDR2 is SFDVKD in the germline V gene. This CDR3 spans 16 amino acids. CDR3 loop: CATSDPRDRGGNEQFF. CDR3 nucleotides: TGTGCCACCAGTGATCCCCGGGACAGGGGAGGCAATGAGCAGTTCTTC.

This chain uses TRBV11-2 with TRBJ1-1, with TRBD1 identical over 7 bases. Germline trimming cut 5 bases from V and 4 bases from J; bases unmatched to any gene: 7. This CDR3 is built from 14 residues. In germline, CDR1 is SGHAT, CDR2 FQNNGV. The CDR3, as DNA: TGTGCCAGCAGCCTACGGACAGGAGGCACTGAAGCTTTCTTT. Encoded protein: CASSLRTGGTEAFF.

This clone was picked up one time. V and J are TRBV12-3 or TRBV12-4 and TRBJ1-2, with TRBD1 matching 9 bases. J gave up 7 bases and V 6 bases, and 6 bases lay outside the gene matches. CDR3 length equals 13 residues. In DNA form, the CDR3 reads TGTGCCAGCAGAAAACAGGGGGCCGCTGGCTACACCTTC. This encodes CASRKQGAAGYTF.

This chain uses TRBV5-1 with TRBJ2-3; 8 positions agree with TRBD2. This CDR3 region has 16 residues. V gave up 3 bases and J gave up 2 bases; unmatched junction bases: 8. CDR1 is SGHRS, CDR2 YFSETQ, per germline. The chain's CDR3 is CASSYGVAGPTDTQYF. In DNA form, the CDR3 reads TGCGCCAGCAGCTACGGGGTAGCGGGACCCACAGATACGCAGTATTTT.